The clone carrying this TCR beta chain showed up just a few times. The antigen is not known. TCRdb itself ran the RACE reads through MiXCR, one entry per CDR3 protein. The sample carries under 300,000 distinct CDR3 sequences, around 7% recorded once. These data originate in a study of human T cells and chemical hapten exposure. General observations from the study: Having alopecia, donors may respond immunologically unlike healthy people.

Noted time point: pre-sensitization, week 0. Regarding treatment: therapeutic diphenylcyclopropenone sensitization with weekly scalp DPC. Someone pulled total RNA out of unfractionated whole blood. Germline lookup yields CDR1 MNHEY and CDR2 SVGEGT. The V gene lost 6 bases and the J gene lost 2 bases, with 8 bases spanning the gap. CDR3 size: 12 residues. Sequenced material: whole blood, taken in connection with sensitization to the hapten diphenylcyclopropenone (DPC). This receptor was obtained from a man aged 18 to 29 with alopecia areata. Some clones in this sample may be carry-over from other donors' samples. The V gene is TRBV6-2 or TRBV6-3, the J gene TRBJ2-7; the D gene is possibly TRBD1 (5 bases). CDR3 sequence reads: CASSRVPYEQYF. In DNA, the CDR3 is TGTGCCAGCAGCAGGGTTCCCTACGAGCAGTACTTC.